A single sample is the source of the 7 T cell receptor beta chains below, sequenced in a study of blood T cell repertoires in COVID-19. Libraries were prepared by immunoSEQ multiplex PCR; TCRdb keeps only in-frame clonotypes and omits some of them. The sample contains tens of thousands of clones, 89% of which appear only once. The specimen was peripheral blood. These receptors were taken from a man aged 50 to 59 with COVID-19, enrolled during active disease.

This clone was counted a single time. V gene TRBV18 combines with J gene TRBJ1-3, with 9 bases lining up with TRBD1. In germline, CDR1 is KGHSH, CDR2 LQKENI. The V gene end was trimmed by 1 base and the J gene end by 3 bases; junction bases not matched to a gene: 4. The CDR3 has 16 residues. This CDR3 is CASSPQQGAGGNTIYF. CDR3 DNA: TGTGCCAGCTCACCACAACAGGGGGCAGGTGGAAACACCATATATTTT.

The chain has TRBV7-2 and TRBJ1-1; D gene ambiguous. Trimming cost V 6 bases and J 0 bases, with 8 bases left between them. The CDR3 is made up of 13 amino acids. CDR1 and CDR2 from the germline V gene are SGHTA and FQGNSA. CDR3 residues: CASRGGMNTEAFF. The CDR3 region has the DNA TGTGCCAGCAGGGGAGGGATGAACACTGAAGCTTTCTTT.

The rearrangement joins TRBV7-9 to TRBJ2-5; D not certain. Between the trimmed V and J ends, which lost 1 base and 1 base, there was a span of 7 bases. From germline, CDR1 is SEHNR and CDR2 FQNEAQ (reference sequence). The CDR3 runs to 14 residues. Here the CDR3 reads CASSLGSGQETQYF. In DNA, the CDR3 is TGTGCCAGCAGCTTAGGTTCGGGCCAAGAGACCCAGTACTTC.

The V and J genes are TRBV3-1 (or the pseudogene TRBV3-2) and TRBJ1-6; the D gene is possibly TRBD1 (6 bases). CDR1 and CDR2 (germline): LGHDT, YNNKEL (reference sequence). This CDR3 has 16 residues. V lost 4 bases and J 6 bases, leaving 16 bases between the germline ends. The CDR3, as DNA: TGTGCCAGCAGCCGAGGGGGAGCTTCTGCTAATTCACCCCTCCACTTT. The encoded protein is CASSRGGASANSPLHF.

V and J are TRBV5-1 and TRBJ1-2; weak D call: TRBD1 (6 bases). The CDR3 spans 13 residues. V was trimmed by 4 bases and J by 5 bases, leaving 12 bases between them. Germline lookup yields CDR1 SGHRS and CDR2 YFSETQ. CDR3 sequence (DNA): TGCGCCAGCAGCGGCGTACAGGGATATGGCTACACCTTC. It specifies CASSGVQGYGYTF.

This clone was seen a single time. CDR3 sequence reads: CASSLLPAAPQHF. The CDR3 coding sequence is TGTGCCAGCAGTTTACTCCCGGCGGCGCCCCAGCATTTT. The V gene is TRBV12-3 or TRBV12-4, the J gene TRBJ1-5; no reliable D call. There are 13 residues in the CDR3. V was cut by 2 bases and J by 9 bases, with 11 bases left in between.

The genes are TRBV19 and TRBJ2-7; the match to TRBD1 covers 7 bases. V dropped 2 bases and J dropped 3; count of bases not matched to a gene: 4. The germline V gene has CDR1 LNHDA and CDR2 SQIVND (reference sequence). This CDR3 contains 14 residues. CDR3 loop: CASSISGDSYEQYF. The CDR3 DNA follows: TGTGCCAGTAGTATATCCGGGGACAGCTACGAGCAGTACTTC.